This TCR beta chain appears in the sequencing data of a study of T-cell memory formation after mild COVID-19. Concerning this clonotype: Its specificity is not known.

Study observations and caveats: Shrinking CD4+ clones were chiefly CM and EM; CD8+ ones were chiefly EMRA. The appearance of some responding clones in pre-infection memory suggested that cross-reactive memory joined.

The CDR3 is made up of 19 amino acids. The ends were cut back, 6 bases at V and 10 bases at J, with 37 bases in the middle. Germline-derived CDR1 and CDR2 are DFQATT and SNEGSKA (reference sequence). TCRdb independently ran MiXCR on the 5' RACE reads; one entry per CDR3 protein. The sample records approximately 150,000 distinct CDR3 sequences, around 13% being singletons. V gene TRBV20-1 combines with J gene TRBJ1-5; a weak D match, TRBD1 (6 bases). The clonotype comes from a man between 18 and 29 years old who had mild COVID-19 (a few samples of this study predate the infection). Cell type and time point are not known. The source material was PBMCs or a T cell subset sorted from them (not recorded which). The CDR3 coding sequence is TGCAGTGCGACTCCAGGGGCTGCGCGGTCCGTCTTCACACCGACACCCCAGCATTTT. Encoded protein: CSATPGAARSVFTPTPQHF.